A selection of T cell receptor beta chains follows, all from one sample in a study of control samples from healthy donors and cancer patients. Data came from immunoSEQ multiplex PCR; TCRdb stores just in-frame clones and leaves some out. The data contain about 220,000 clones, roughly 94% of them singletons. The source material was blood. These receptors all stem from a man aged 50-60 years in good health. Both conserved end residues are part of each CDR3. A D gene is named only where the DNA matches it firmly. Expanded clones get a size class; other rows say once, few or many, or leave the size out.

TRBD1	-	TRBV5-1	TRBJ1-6	TGCGCCAGCAGCCCGGGACAGGGATATTCACCCCTCCACTTT	CASSPGQGYSPLHF
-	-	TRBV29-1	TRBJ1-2	TGCAGCGTTGAATCGGATAACTATGGCTACACCTTC	CSVESDNYGYTF
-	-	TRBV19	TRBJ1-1	TGTGCCAGCATGAACTCACCCCGGAATTTGGCTTTCTTT	CASMNSPRNLAFF
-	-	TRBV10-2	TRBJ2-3	TGCGCCAGCAGTGACGGGGGGCTGTACGATACGCAGTATTTT	CASSDGGLYDTQYF
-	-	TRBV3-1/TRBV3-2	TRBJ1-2	TGTGCCAGCAGCCACTTCGAGGCGGGCCTCTCGGGCTACACCTTC	CASSHFEAGLSGYTF
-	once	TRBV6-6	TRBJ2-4	TGTGCCAGCAGTTACAGTGAGGTGAACATTCAGTACTTC	CASSYSEVNIQYF
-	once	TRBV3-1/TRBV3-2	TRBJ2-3	TGTGCCAGCAGCCCTGAGTTGAGTCGGGTAGGGGGGGCGCGCACAGATACGCAGTATTTT	CASSPELSRVGGARTDTQYF
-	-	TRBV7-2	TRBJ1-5	TGTGCCAGCAGCCCGGACACCTTCAAGTGGCCCCAGCATTTT	CASSPDTFKWPQHF
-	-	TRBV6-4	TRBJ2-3	TGTGCCAGCAGCCGGGATTCCACAGATACGCAGTATTTT	CASSRDSTDTQYF
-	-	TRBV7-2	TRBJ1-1	TGTGCCAGCAGCTTAAGGTCGAACACTGAAGCTTTCTTT	CASSLRSNTEAFF
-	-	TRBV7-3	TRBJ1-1	TGTGCCAGCAGCTTAACCGGGACACGTCAGGAAGCTTTCTTT	CASSLTGTRQEAFF
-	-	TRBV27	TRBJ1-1	TGTGCCAGCAGTTTATTAGGACCTAACACTGAAGCTTTCTTT	CASSLLGPNTEAFF
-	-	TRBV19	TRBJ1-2	TGTGCCACCGAGGAGACAGACACTCCCTATGGCTACACCTTC	CATEETDTPYGYTF
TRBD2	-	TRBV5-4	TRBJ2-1	TGTGCCAGCAGCCACTCCAGGACTAGCGGGGGGTACAATGAGCAGTTCTTC	CASSHSRTSGGYNEQFF
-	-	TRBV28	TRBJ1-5	TGTGCCAGCAGTCCCGTGTCGCCTAGCAATCAGCCCCAGCATTTT	CASSPVSPSNQPQHF
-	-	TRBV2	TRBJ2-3	TGTGCCAGCAGCGATATTTCCGGGCGGCCGCAGTATTTT	CASSDISGRPQYF
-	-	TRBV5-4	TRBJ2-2	TGTGCCAGCAGCTTGGGAGGGACACTGAACACCGGGGAGCTGTTTTTT	CASSLGGTLNTGELFF
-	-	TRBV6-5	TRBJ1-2	TGTGCCAGCAGTAGGTCAGCGAACTATGGCTACACCTTC	CASSRSANYGYTF
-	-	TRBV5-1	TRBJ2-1	TGCGCCAGCAGCCCACACTTCGGGGAGAATGAGCAGTTCTTC	CASSPHFGENEQFF
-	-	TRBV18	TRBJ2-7	TGTGCCAGCTCGGAGGGAGGAGGCTACGAGCAGTACTTC	CASSEGGGYEQYF
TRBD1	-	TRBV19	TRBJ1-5	TGTGCCAGTGCCCTCGGGACAGGGTGGAATCAGCCCCAGCATTTT	CASALGTGWNQPQHF
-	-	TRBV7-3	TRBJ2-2	TGTGCCAGCAGCTCGGGACCAGGGACCGGGGAGCTGTTTTTT	CASSSGPGTGELFF
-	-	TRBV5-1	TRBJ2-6	TGCGCCAGCACCGTTGCCGCCTCTGGGGCCAACGTCCTGACTTTC	CASTVAASGANVLTF
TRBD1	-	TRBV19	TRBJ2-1	TGTGCCAGTCTTGGGACAGGGCGTTCCAATGAGCAGTTCTTC	CASLGTGRSNEQFF
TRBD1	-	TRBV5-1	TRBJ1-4	TGCGCCAGCAGCTACAGGGGGCAGACTAATGAAAAACTGTTTTTT	CASSYRGQTNEKLFF
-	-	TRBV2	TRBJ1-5	TGTGCCAGCAGTGTGGGTGTAGGACCGACTTGGCAATCGGCCCAGCATTTT	CASSVGVGPTWQSAQHF
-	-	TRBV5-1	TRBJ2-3	TGCGCCAGCAGCTTTGGGTCTAGCGCCACAGATACGCAGTATTTT	CASSFGSSATDTQYF
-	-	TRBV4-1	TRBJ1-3	TGCGCCAGCAGCCAAGATTCTACTTTTTTGGACCGGCCTGGAAACACCATATATTTT	CASSQDSTFLDRPGNTIYF
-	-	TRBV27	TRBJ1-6	TGTGCCAGCAGTCCGAGGGACGGCCGATCCCTAAGCTCCTATAATTCACCCCTCCACTTT	CASSPRDGRSLSSYNSPLHF
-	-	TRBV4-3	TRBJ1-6	TGCGCCAGCAGCCAAGGGGCAGAGCCAAATTCACCCCTCCACTTT	CASSQGAEPNSPLHF
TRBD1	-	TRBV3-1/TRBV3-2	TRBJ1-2	TGTGCCAGCAGGGGACAGGCGCCTAACTATGGCTACACCTTC	CASRGQAPNYGYTF
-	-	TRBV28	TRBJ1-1	TGTGCCAGCAGTTTATCCGGAGGGGAGGCGACTGAAGCTTTCTTT	CASSLSGGEATEAFF
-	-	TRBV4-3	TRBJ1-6	TGCGCCAGCAGCCAAGAGGTAGGGGAGACCTATAATTCACCCCTCCACTTT	CASSQEVGETYNSPLHF
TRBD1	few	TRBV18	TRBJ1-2	TGTGCCAGCTCACCGGGACAGGGGAACTATGGCTACACCTTC	CASSPGQGNYGYTF
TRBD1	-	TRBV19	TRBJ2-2	TGTGCCAGTAGTTGGATTGGGCAGGGGGCCGGGGAGCTGTTTTTT	CASSWIGQGAGELFF
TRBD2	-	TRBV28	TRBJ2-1	TGTGCCAGCAGTGGACTAGCCAATGAGCAGTTCTTC	CASSGLANEQFF
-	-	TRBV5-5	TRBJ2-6	TGTGCCAGCAGCTTGGAGGTATCCTCTGGGGCCAACGTCCTGACTTTC	CASSLEVSSGANVLTF
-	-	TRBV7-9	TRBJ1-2	TGTGCCAGCAGCCCCACTTCGGGGCATGGCTACACCTTC	CASSPTSGHGYTF
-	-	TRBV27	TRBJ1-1	TGTGCCAGCAGTTTTTGGGGCGGGACCAACACTGAAGCTTTCTTT	CASSFWGGTNTEAFF
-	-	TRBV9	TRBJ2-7	TGTGCCAGCAGCCCCGGGGACGGTTTCTACGAGCAGTACTTC	CASSPGDGFYEQYF
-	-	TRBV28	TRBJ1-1	TGTGCCAGCAGGGGACACCCCTCATGGACTGAAGCTTTCTTT	CASRGHPSWTEAFF
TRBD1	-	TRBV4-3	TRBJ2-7	TGCGCCAGCAGCCAAGAGGACAGGGGAGAAGCCTACGAGCAGTACTTC	CASSQEDRGEAYEQYF